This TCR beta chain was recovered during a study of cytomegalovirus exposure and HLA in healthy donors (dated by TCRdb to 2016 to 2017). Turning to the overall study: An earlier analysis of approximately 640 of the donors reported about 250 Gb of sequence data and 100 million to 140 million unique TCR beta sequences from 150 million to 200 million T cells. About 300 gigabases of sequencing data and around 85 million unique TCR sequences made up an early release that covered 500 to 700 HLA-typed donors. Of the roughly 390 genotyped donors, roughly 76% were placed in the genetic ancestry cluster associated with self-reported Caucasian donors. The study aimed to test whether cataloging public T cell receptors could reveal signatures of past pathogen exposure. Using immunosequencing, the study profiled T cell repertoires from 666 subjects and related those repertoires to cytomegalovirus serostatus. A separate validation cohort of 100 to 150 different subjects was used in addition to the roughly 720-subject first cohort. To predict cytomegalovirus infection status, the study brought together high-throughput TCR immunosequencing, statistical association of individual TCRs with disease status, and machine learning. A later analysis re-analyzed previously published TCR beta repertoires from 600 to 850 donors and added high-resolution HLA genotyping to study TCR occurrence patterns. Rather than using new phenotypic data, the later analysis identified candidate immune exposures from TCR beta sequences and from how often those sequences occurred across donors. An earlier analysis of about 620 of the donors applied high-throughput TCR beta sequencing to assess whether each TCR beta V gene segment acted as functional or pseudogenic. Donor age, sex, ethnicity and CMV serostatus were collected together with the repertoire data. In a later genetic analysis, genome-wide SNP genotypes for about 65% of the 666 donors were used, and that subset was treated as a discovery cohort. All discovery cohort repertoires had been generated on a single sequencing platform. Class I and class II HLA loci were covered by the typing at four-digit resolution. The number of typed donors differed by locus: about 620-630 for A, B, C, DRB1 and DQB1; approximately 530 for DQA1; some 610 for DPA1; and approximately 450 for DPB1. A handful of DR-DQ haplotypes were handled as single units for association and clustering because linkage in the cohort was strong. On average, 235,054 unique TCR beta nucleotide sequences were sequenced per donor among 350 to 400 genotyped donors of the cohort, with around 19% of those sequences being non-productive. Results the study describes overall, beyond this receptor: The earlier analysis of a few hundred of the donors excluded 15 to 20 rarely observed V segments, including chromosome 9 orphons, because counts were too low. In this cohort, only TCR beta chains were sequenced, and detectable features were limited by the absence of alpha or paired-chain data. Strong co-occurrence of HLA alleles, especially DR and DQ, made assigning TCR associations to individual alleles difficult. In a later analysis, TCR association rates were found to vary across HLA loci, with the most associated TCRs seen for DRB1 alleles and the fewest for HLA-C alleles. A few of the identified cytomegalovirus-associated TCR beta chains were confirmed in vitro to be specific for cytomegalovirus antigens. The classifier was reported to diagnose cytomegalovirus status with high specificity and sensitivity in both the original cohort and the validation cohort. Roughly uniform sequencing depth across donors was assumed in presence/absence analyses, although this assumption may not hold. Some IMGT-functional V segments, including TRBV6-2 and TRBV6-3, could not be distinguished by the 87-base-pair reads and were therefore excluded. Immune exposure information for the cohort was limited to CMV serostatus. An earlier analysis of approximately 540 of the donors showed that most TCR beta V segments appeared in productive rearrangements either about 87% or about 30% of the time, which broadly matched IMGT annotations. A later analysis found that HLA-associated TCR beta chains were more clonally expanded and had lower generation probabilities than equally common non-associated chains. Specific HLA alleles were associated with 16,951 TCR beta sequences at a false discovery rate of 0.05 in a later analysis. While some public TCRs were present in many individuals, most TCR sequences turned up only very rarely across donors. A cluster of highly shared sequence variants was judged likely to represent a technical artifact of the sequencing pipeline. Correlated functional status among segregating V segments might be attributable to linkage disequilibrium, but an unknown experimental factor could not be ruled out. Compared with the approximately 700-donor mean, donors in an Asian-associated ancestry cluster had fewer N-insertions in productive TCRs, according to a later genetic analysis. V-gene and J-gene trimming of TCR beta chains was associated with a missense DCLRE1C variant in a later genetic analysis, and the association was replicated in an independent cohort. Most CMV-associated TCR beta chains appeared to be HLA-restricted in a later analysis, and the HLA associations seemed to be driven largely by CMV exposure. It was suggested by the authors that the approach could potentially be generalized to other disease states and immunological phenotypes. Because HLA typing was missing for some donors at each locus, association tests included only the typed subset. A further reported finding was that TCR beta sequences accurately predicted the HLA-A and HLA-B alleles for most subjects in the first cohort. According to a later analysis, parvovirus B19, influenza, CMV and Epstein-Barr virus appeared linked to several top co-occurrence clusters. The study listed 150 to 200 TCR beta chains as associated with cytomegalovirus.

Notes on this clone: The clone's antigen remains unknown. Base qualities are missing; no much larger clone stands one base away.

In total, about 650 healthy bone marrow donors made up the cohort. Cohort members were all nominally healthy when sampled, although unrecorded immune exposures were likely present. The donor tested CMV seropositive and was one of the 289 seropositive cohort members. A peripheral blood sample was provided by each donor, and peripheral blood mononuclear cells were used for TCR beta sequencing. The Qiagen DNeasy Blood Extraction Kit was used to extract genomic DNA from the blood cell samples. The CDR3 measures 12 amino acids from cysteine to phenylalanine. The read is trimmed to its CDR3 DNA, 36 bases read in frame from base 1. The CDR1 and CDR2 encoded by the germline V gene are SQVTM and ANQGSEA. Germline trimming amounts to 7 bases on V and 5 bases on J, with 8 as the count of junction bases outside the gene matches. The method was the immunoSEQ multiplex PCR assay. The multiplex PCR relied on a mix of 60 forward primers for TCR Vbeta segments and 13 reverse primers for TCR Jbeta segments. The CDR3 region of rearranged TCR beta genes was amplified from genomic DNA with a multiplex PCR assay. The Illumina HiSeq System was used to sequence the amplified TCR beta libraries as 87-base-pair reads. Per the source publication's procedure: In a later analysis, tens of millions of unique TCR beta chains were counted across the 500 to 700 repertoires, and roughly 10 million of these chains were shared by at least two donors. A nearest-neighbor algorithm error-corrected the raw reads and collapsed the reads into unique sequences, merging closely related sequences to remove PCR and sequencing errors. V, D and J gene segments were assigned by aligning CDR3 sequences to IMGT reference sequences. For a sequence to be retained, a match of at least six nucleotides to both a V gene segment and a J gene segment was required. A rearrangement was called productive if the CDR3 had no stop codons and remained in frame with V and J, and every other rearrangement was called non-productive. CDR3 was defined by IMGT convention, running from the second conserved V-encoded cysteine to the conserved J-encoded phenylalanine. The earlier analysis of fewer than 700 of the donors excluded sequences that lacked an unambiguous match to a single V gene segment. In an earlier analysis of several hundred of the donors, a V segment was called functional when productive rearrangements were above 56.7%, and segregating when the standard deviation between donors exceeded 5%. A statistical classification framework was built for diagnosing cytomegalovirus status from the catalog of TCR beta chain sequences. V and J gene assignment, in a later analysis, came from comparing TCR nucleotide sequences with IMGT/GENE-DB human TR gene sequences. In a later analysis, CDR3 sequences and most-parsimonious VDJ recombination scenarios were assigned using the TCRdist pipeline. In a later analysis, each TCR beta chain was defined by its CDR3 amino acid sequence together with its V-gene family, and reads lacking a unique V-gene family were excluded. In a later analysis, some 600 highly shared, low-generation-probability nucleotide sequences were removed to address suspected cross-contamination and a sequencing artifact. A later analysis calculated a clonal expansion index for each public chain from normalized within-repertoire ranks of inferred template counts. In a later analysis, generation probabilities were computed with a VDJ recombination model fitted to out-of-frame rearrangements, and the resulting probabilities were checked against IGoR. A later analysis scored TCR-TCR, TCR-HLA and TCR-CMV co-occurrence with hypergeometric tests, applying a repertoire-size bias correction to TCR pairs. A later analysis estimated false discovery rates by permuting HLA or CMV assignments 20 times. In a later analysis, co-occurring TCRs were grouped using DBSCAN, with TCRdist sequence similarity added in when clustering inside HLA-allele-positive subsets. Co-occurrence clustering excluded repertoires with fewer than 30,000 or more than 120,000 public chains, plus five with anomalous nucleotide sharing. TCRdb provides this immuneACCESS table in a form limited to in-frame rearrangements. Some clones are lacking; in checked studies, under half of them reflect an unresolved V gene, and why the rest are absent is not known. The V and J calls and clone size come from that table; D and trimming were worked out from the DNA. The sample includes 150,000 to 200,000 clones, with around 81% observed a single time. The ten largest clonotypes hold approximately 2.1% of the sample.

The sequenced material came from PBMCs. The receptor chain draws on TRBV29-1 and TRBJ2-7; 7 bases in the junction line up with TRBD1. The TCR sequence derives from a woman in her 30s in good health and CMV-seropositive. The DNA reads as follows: TGCAGCGCGGAGACAGGGCCGGACGAGCAGTACTTC. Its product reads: CSAETGPDEQYF.